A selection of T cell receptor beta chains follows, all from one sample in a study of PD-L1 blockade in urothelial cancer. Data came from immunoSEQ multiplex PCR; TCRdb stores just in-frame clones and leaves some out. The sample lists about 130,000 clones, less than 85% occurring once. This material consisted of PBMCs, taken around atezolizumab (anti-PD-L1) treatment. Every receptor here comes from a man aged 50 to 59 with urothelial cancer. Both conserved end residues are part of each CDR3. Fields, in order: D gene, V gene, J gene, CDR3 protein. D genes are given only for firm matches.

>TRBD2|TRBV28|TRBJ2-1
CASSSTGTSGRGWHEQFF
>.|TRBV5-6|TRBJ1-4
CASSLAQTNEKLFF
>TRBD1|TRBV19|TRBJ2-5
CASSTEGQAAGWETQYF
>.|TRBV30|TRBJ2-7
CAWSKPGGEQYF
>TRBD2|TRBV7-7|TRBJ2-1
CASTPISGRNHEQFF
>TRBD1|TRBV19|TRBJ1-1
CASSTRTGWGTEAFF
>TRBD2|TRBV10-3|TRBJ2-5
CAISESGLAGARGQETQYF
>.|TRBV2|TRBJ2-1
CASSDSKSEQFF
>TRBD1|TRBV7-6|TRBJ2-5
CASSPQTGAETQYF
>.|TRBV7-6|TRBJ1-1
CASSSTENTEAFF
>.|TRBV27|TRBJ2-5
CASSSGTRKETQYF
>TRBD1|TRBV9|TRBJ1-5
CASSGGTGLNQPQHF
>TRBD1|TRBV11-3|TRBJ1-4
CASSPRTGENEKLFF
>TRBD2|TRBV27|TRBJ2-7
CASTPWGGSSYEQYF
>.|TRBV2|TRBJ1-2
CASSEREGQFYGYTF
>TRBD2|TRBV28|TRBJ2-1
CASSPIAGINEQFF
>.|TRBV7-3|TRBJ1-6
CASSLKGPGGNSPLHF
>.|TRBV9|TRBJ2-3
CASSDNTDTQYF
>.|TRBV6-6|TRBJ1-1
CASSYSTGEGDTEAFF
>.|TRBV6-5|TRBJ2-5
CASRSGGAETQYF
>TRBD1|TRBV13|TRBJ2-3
CASSLLGGTGRITDTQYF
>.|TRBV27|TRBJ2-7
CASSLSGTATYEQYF
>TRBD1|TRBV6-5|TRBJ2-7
CASSSRDRGQYEQYF
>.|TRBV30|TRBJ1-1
CAWRTRGGTEAFF
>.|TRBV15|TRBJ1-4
CATSRDVRTNEKLFF
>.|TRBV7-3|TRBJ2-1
CASSLGLNYNEQFF
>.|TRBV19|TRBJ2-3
CASRARLLATDTQYF
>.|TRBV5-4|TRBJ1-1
CASSLPRGGAMNTEAFF
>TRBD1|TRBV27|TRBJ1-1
CASSTRQGGHRTEAFF
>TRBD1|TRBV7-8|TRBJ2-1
CASSLAQIGQGLRYGNEQFF
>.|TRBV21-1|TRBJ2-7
CATGRDRPIYEQYF
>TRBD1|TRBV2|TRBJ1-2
CASSEVLDRDAYGYTF
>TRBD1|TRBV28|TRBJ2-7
CASSIQTGTLYEQYF
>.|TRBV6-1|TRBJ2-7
CASSERTISRF
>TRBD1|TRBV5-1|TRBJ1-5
CASSLGTVSNQPQHF
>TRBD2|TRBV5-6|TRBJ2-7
CASSLVHWTSGSGEQYF
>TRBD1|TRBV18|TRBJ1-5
CASSGSGTGGHNQPQHF
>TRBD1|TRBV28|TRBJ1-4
CASSSNLQGAFNEKLFF
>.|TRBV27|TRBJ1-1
CASSFRHLETEAFF
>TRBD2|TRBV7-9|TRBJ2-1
CASSPIGWEGYNEQFF
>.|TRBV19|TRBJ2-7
CASMGRNYEQYF
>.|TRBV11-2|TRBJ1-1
CASSSTGPNTEAFF
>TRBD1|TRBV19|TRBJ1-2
CASRGQGVNYGYTF
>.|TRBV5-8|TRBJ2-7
CAGGDRRGEQYF
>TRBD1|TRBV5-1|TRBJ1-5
CASSEGTGVNQPQHF
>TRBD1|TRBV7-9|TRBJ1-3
CASSPEGQGPGNTIYF
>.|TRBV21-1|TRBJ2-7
CASSRKGALYEQYF
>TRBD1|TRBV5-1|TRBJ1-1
CASRRSQGAKAGPLNTEAFF
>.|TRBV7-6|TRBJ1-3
CASSVGQTGPSSGNTIYF
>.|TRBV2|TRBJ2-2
CASSEERVSTGELFF
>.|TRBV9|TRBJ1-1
CASSLTEGRMAEAFF
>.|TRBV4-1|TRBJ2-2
CASSQDRSRDTGELFF
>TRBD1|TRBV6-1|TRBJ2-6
CASSDRQGWANVLTF
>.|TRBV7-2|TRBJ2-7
CASSLVGVPSNYEQYF
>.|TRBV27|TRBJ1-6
CASSFTANSPLHF
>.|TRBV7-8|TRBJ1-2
CASSFQVPGGYTF
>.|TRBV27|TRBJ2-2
CASSPLGASGELFF
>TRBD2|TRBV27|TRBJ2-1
CASSSGLAEQFF
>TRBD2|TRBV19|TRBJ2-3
CASSSPGTSGSGKRDTQYF